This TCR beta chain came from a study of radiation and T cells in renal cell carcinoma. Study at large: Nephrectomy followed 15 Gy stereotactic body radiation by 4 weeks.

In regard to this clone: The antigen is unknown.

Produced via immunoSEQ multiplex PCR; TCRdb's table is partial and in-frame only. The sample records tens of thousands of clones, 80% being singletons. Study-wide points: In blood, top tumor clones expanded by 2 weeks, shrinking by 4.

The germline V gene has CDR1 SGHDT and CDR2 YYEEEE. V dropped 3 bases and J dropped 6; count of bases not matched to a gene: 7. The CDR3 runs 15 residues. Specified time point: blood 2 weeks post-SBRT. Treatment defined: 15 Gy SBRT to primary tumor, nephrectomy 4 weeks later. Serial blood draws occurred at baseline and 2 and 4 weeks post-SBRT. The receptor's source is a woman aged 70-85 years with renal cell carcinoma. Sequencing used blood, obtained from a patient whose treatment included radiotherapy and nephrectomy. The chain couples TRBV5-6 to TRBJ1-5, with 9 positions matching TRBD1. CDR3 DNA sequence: TGTGCCAGCAGCTCTACAGGGGGCGCGTTTCAGCCCCAGCATTTT. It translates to CASSSTGGAFQPQHF.